What follows are 22 T cell receptor beta chains derived from one specimen sequenced in a study of blood T cell repertoires in COVID-19. The assay was immunoSEQ multiplex PCR, and TCRdb's table has in-frame clones only and misses some. The repertoire holds fewer than 70,000 clones, with roughly nine tenths as singletons. Sequencing used peripheral blood. These receptors were obtained from a man aged 50 to 60 with active COVID-19.

This clone appeared a single time. One end of the junction varies from germline; a read error may be responsible. The rearrangement joins TRBV3-1 (or the pseudogene TRBV3-2) to TRBJ1-6, with a tentative D call TRBD1 (6 bases). This CDR3 comprises 13 residues. CDR1 LGHDT and CDR2 YNNKEL come from the germline V gene (reference sequence). CDR3 region: CATSGRDTSPLHF. The CDR3 DNA is TGTGCCACCAGCGGCAGGGACACTTCACCCCTCCACTTT.

This clone turned up a few times. The genes are TRBV19 and TRBJ1-5, with a possible D match to TRBD1 (6 bases). Germline V lookup: CDR1 LNHDA, CDR2 SQIVND (reference sequence). V shed 6 bases and J shed 0 bases, with 9 bases lying between them. The CDR3 runs 14 residues. CDR3 sequence: CASRDSNSNQPQHF. The CDR3, as DNA: TGTGCCAGTAGGGACAGTAATAGCAATCAGCCCCAGCATTTT.

J is TRBJ2-2 and V is TRBV7-2, with a possible D match to TRBD2 (6 bases). This CDR3 spans 15 amino acids. Germline V gives CDR1 SGHTA, CDR2 FQGNSA. Trimming cost V 1 base and J 7 bases, with 13 bases left between them. The CDR3: CASSLDLGGFGELFF. CDR3 sequence (DNA): TGTGCCAGCAGCTTAGACCTGGGAGGATTCGGGGAGCTGTTTTTT.

J is TRBJ1-2 and V is TRBV13; the D is unclear. V was trimmed by 0 bases and J by 0 bases, leaving 5 bases between them. The CDR3 runs to 14 residues. Germline V gene lookup returns CDR1 PRHDT and CDR2 FYEKMQ (reference sequence). Written as DNA, the CDR3 is TGTGCCAGCAGCTTAGGGGCAGCTAACTATGGCTACACCTTC. It is translated as CASSLGAANYGYTF.

The DNA for the CDR3 is TGTGCCAGCAGCCCGTTCCAACACACAGATACGCAGTATTTT. Amino acids: CASSPFQHTDTQYF. The V and J genes are TRBV3-1 (or the pseudogene TRBV3-2) and TRBJ2-3, with D unclear. Trimming left V 4 bases short and J 2 bases short, with 10 bases between. The CDR3 length is 14 residues. Germline V CDR1 and CDR2: LGHDT, YNNKEL (reference sequence).

The chain recombines TRBV11-2 with TRBJ2-1; weak D call: TRBD1 (6 bases). The germline V gene has CDR1 SGHAT and CDR2 FQNNGV. This CDR3 spans 15 amino acids. Trimming pared 5 bases from V and 5 bases from J, leaving 16 bases between. This CDR3 reads CASSPTAGAHNEQFF. The CDR3 DNA follows: TGTGCCAGCAGCCCTACGGCAGGGGCGCACAATGAGCAGTTCTTC.

This sequence joins TRBV11-2 and TRBJ1-2; 12 bases agree with TRBD1. J was trimmed by 8 bases and V by 10 bases; bases with no gene match: 8. CDR3 length equals 13 residues. Looked up from germline, CDR1 is SGHAT and CDR2 is FQNNGV. The CDR3 spells CATHGGTGGGYTF. For the CDR3, the DNA is TGTGCCACCCATGGGGGGACAGGGGGCGGCTACACCTTC.

The rearrangement joins TRBV13 to TRBJ1-2; the D gene is possibly TRBD1 (6 bases). CDR1 and CDR2 from the germline V gene are PRHDT and FYEKMQ (reference sequence). Trimming cost V 1 base and J 3 bases, with 9 bases left between them. The CDR3 consists of 14 residues. CDR3 nucleotides: TGTGCCAGCAGCTTAGAGCGGGGGCACTATGGCTACACCTTC. Encoded protein: CASSLERGHYGYTF.

The chain combines TRBV12-3 or TRBV12-4 with TRBJ2-3; no reliable D call. V dropped 3 bases and J dropped 5 bases, with 6 bases sitting between them. The length of the CDR3 is 12 residues. In nucleotides, the CDR3 is TGTGCCAGCAGTTTCGCCGGAGATACGCAGTATTTT. As protein: CASSFAGDTQYF.

V is TRBV10-3 and J is TRBJ2-7; TRBD1 matches at 7 bases. The germline V gene has CDR1 ENHRY and CDR2 SYGVKD. The CDR3 runs 14 residues. The ends lost 4 bases at V and 5 bases at J; junction bases unmatched: 8. The CDR3 loop is CAISGKGAVNEQYF. In DNA, the CDR3 is TGTGCCATCAGTGGCAAGGGGGCGGTAAACGAGCAGTACTTC.

The rearrangement joins TRBV19 to TRBJ1-2; tentatively, D is TRBD1 (5 bases). Germline V gene lookup returns CDR1 LNHDA and CDR2 SQIVND (reference sequence). The CDR3 has 15 amino acids. V lost 2 bases and J lost 3, with 13 bases in between. CDR3 nucleotides: TGTGCCAGTAGTATAAAGTTTCAGGGATACTATGGCTACACCTTC. Protein: CASSIKFQGYYGYTF. Based on the CDR3 plus reference TRBV19 and TRBJ1-2, the full variable domain is DGGITQSPKYLFRKEGQNVTLSCEQNLNHDAMYWYRQDPGQGLRLIYYSQIVNDFQKGDIAEGYSVSREKKESFPLTVTSAQKNPTAFYLCASSIKFQGYYGYTFGSGTRLTVV.

V and J are TRBV7-3 and TRBJ2-1, with TRBD1 matching over 8 bases. This CDR3 has 15 residues. Germline V CDR1 and CDR2: SGHTA, FQGTGA. The ends lost 6 bases at V and 0 bases at J; junction bases unmatched: 4. CDR3 residues: CASRPTGGSYNEQFF. In DNA form, the CDR3 reads TGTGCCAGCAGGCCAACAGGGGGCTCCTACAATGAGCAGTTCTTC. Together with reference TRBV7-3 and TRBJ2-1, the CDR3 gives the full variable domain: GAGVSQTPSNKVTEKGKYVELRCDPISGHTALYWYRQSLGQGPEFLIYFQGTGAADDSGLPNDRFFAVRPEGSVSTLKIQRTERGDSAVYLCASRPTGGSYNEQFFGPGTRLTVL.

This chain links TRBV7-2 with TRBJ1-4; no clear D gene. The V end was cut by 3 bases, the J end by 4 bases, with 9 bases between. This CDR3 is built from 14 residues. From germline, CDR1 is SGHTA and CDR2 FQGNSA. CDR3 coding DNA: TGTGCCAGCAGCTTTGGGAGATATAATGAAAAACTGTTTTTT. As protein: CASSFGRYNEKLFF. Full variable domain (remainder filled in from reference TRBV7-2 and TRBJ1-4): GAGVSQSPSNKVTEKGKDVELRCDPISGHTALYWYRQSLGQGLEFLIYFQGNSAPDKSGLPSDRFSAERTGGSVSTLTIQRTQQEDSAVYLCASSFGRYNEKLFFGSGTQLSVL.

V and J are TRBV6-1 and TRBJ1-6; D unclear. Germline assignment: CDR1 MNHNS and CDR2 SASEGT. V lost 0 bases, J lost 0 bases, and 9 bases lay in between. The CDR3 length is 17 residues. The CDR3 DNA follows: TGTGCCAGCAGTGAAGCGATAACACACTCCTATAATTCACCCCTCCACTTT. As protein: CASSEAITHSYNSPLHF.

The gene calls are TRBV7-8 and TRBJ1-1; 8 bases are shared with TRBD1. Trimming cost V 2 bases and J 0 bases; bases outside gene matches: 5. CDR3 length: 16 residues. CDR1 is SGHVS, CDR2 FQNEAQ, per germline. In DNA, the CDR3 is TGTGCCAGCAGCTTACATCAGGGGGCCTTGAACACTGAAGCTTTCTTT. This codes for CASSLHQGALNTEAFF.

The V gene is TRBV18, the J gene TRBJ1-1; TRBD1 is a possible D gene (6 bases). The ends were cut back, 6 bases at V and 4 bases at J, with 21 bases in the middle. Germline CDR1 KGHSH, CDR2 LQKENI. The CDR3 spans 16 residues. DNA of the CDR3: TGTGCCAGCTCGCTCCAGCCCCAGGGGCAGGGCACTGAAGCTTTCTTT. Protein product: CASSLQPQGQGTEAFF.

The chain recombines TRBV11-2 with TRBJ2-3; the D is unclear. CDR1 and CDR2 (germline): SGHAT, FQNNGV. Trimming removed 0 bases from V and 0 bases from J, with 7 bases in between. The CDR3 has 15 residues. This chain's CDR3 is CASSLDILSTDTQYF. In nucleotides, the CDR3 is TGTGCCAGCAGCTTAGATATTCTTAGCACAGATACGCAGTATTTT.

The CDR3 loop reads CASSIDKGFSSEAFF. As DNA, the CDR3 is TGTGCCAGTAGTATAGACAAGGGGTTTTCGTCTGAAGCTTTCTTT. The rearrangement joins TRBV19 to TRBJ1-1; TRBD1 is a possible D gene (5 bases). The CDR3 spans 15 residues. Per the germline V gene, CDR1 is LNHDA and CDR2 is SQIVND (reference sequence). V was cut by 0 bases and J by 6 bases, with 14 bases left in between.

This clone was seen only once. This same CDR3 is encoded by further DNA sequences in the sample. This rearrangement joins TRBV19 to TRBJ1-5; TRBD1 is a possible D gene (5 bases). This CDR3 region has 14 residues. V lost 2 bases to trimming and J lost 1 base, with 6 bases between them. Looked up from germline, CDR1 is LNHDA and CDR2 is SQIVND (reference sequence). CDR3 residues: CASSIRGSNQPQHF. CDR3 sequence (DNA): TGTGCCAGTAGTATAAGGGGAAGCAATCAGCCCCAGCATTTT.

The chain employs TRBV12-5 and TRBJ1-6; 8 bases line up with TRBD1. This CDR3 has 17 amino acids. CDR1 and CDR2 from the germline V gene are LGHNT and FRNRAP. The junction had 11 bases not matched to a gene; V was cut back by 2 bases and J by 8 bases. The CDR3 region is CASGLIRPGQEYSPLHF. Here the CDR3 DNA reads TGTGCTAGTGGTTTGATTCGGCCGGGACAGGAGTATTCACCCCTCCACTTT.

The chain uses TRBV19 and TRBJ2-5; D might be TRBD2 (5 bases). This CDR3 region has 15 residues. Trimming took 6 bases from V and 3 from J, leaving 17 bases between them. Germline CDR1 and CDR2: LNHDA and SQIVND (reference sequence). CDR3 loop: CASRSGTTRKETQYF. As DNA, the CDR3 is TGTGCCAGTAGGTCGGGAACGACTCGCAAAGAGACCCAGTACTTC.

This clone has just one count. The chain couples TRBV2 to TRBJ2-5; D not resolved. CDR3 length: 12 residues. The V gene lost 6 bases and the J gene lost 0 bases, with 5 bases spanning the gap. The V gene's germline CDR1 is SNHLY and CDR2 FYNNEI. CDR3 amino acids: CASSYNQETQYF. CDR3 sequence (DNA): TGTGCCAGCAGCTATAACCAAGAGACCCAGTACTTC.